These 22 T cell receptor beta chains originate from one sample sequenced in a study of human T cells and chemical hapten exposure (dated by TCRdb to the early 2020s). Library generation was performed with RACE. Sequencing was performed on a NextSeq 500. TCRdb reran the public reads through fastp at Q25 and MiXCR, keeping productive beta chains. Each entry merges the rows of one CDR3 protein and shows their most common DNA and genes. This sample is represented by 100,000 to 150,000 distinct CDR3 sequences; approximately 15% of them were singletons. About 0.85% of the sample belongs to the ten largest clones. The time point label corresponds to: patch test 1, 2 weeks after DPC sensitization. In light of the paper, this sample's treatment or condition label describes: therapeutic diphenylcyclopropenone sensitization with weekly scalp DPC. The sequencing used whole blood, collected in connection with sensitization to the hapten diphenylcyclopropenone (DPC). These receptors were collected from a man aged 18 to 30 with alopecia areata. Some clones in this sample may be carry-over from other donors' samples.

This clonotype was counted ten times or more. The CDR3 bases are TGCAGTGCCAAAGCCAACAGGGGGGATAATTCACCCCTCCACTTT. Its translation is CSAKANRGDNSPLHF. The genes are TRBV20-1 and TRBJ1-6; 8 positions agree with TRBD1. Looked up from germline, CDR1 is DFQATT and CDR2 is SNEGSKA (reference sequence). The ends lost 6 bases at V and 5 bases at J; junction bases unmatched: 9. This CDR3 has 15 amino acids.

This clonotype was observed a handful of times. This CDR3 reads CASSATVNTEAFF. For the CDR3, the DNA is TGTGCCAGCAGTGCTACAGTGAACACTGAAGCTTTCTTT. The V call is TRBV6-4, the J call TRBJ1-1; D ambiguous. V lost 4 bases and J lost 0, with 6 bases in between. This CDR3 contains 13 residues. Per germline, CDR1 MRHNA and CDR2 SNTAGT.

The chain uses TRBV14 and TRBJ2-3; TRBD2 agrees at 7 bases. J lost 6 bases, V lost 0 bases, and 12 bases had no gene match. This CDR3 region has 17 residues. Germline CDR1 is SGHDN and CDR2 is FVKESK. The CDR3 coding sequence is TGTGCCAGCAGCCAAGACAAAGGGACTATACGAAGGGATACGCAGTATTTT. Residues: CASSQDKGTIRRDTQYF.

V is TRBV20-1 and J is TRBJ1-1; maybe TRBD1 (5 bases). The germline V gene encodes CDR1 DFQATT and CDR2 SNEGSKA (reference sequence). Trimming pared 3 bases from V and 4 bases from J, leaving 15 bases between. The CDR3 extends over 14 amino acids. The CDR3 region has the DNA TGCAGTGCTAGGTGGGGGATGGGAGGCACTGAAGCTTTCTTT. The encoded protein is CSARWGMGGTEAFF.

In its sample, this clonotype was seen a few times. The chain employs TRBV6-1 and TRBJ2-2; possible D gene TRBD1, 6 bases. This CDR3 spans 14 amino acids. Germline values: CDR1 MNHNS, CDR2 SASEGT. V gave up 10 bases and J gave up 0 bases, with 12 bases separating them. In DNA form, the CDR3 reads TGTGCCACCCGGACAGCTACGAACACCGGGGAGCTGTTTTTT. Amino acid sequence: CATRTATNTGELFF.

This clonotype has more than one count but fewer than ten. The chain carries TRBV24-1 and TRBJ1-5; 8 nucleotides agree with TRBD1. After removal of 4 bases from V and 5 bases from J, the junction contained 6 bases not matched to a gene. The germline gives CDR1 KGHDR, CDR2 SFDVKD. The CDR3 loop spans 15 amino acids. For the CDR3, the DNA is TGTGCCACCAGTGAAGGACAGGGAACCCATCAGCCCCAGCATTTT. Its protein product is CATSEGQGTHQPQHF.

This clonotype appeared a few times. This chain links TRBV28 with TRBJ2-2; D uncertain. Germline assignment: CDR1 MDHEN and CDR2 SYDVKM. The CDR3 has 13 amino acids. Trimming removed 6 bases from V and 4 bases from J, with 9 bases in between. The CDR3 DNA reads TGTGCCAGCAGGTCGGTTGGCACCGGGGAGCTGTTTTTT. Protein product: CASRSVGTGELFF.

This clonotype was observed many times. The chain couples TRBV6-2 or TRBV6-3 to TRBJ1-1, with D uncertain. CDR3 size: 14 residues. Trimming removed 0 bases at V and 5 bases at J, with 10 bases between. Germline V gene lookup returns CDR1 MNHEY and CDR2 SVGEGT. This CDR3 is CASSYSTRRTEAFF. CDR3 nucleotide sequence: TGTGCCAGCAGTTACTCGACCCGGAGGACTGAAGCTTTCTTT.

The rearrangement joins TRBV7-9 to TRBJ1-3; D uncertain. V lost 2 bases, J lost 2 bases, and 4 bases lay in between. Germline V gives CDR1 SEHNR, CDR2 FQNEAQ (reference sequence). The CDR3 is 13 amino acids. CDR3 region: CASSLSAGNTIYF. Here the CDR3 DNA reads TGTGCCAGCAGCTTATCCGCTGGAAACACCATATATTTT.

In its sample, this clonotype was seen many times. CDR3 sequence (DNA): TGTGCCAGCAGCTTCGACCGGACGGAGCCTAATTCACCCCTCCACTTT. Translating it yields CASSFDRTEPNSPLHF. The chain employs TRBV7-9 and TRBJ1-6; D is undetermined. The CDR3 sequence is 16 residues long. Trimming took 3 bases from V and 6 from J, leaving 15 bases between them. Looked up from germline, CDR1 is SEHNR and CDR2 is FQNEAQ (reference sequence).

This clonotype was counted a few times. The chain links TRBV5-5 to TRBJ1-2, with TRBD1 identical over 7 bases. The CDR3 spans 13 residues. The junction had 9 bases not matched to a gene; V was cut back by 5 bases and J by 8 bases. Per the germline V gene, CDR1 is SGHKS and CDR2 is YYEKEE (reference sequence). CDR3 nucleotides: TGTGCCAGCAGACCAACAGGGGTCAACGGCTACACCTTC. Amino acid sequence: CASRPTGVNGYTF.

The chain recombines TRBV10-2 with TRBJ2-2, with 10 nucleotides matching TRBD1. Per the germline V gene, CDR1 is WSHSY and CDR2 is SAAADI. V gave up 10 bases and J gave up 4 bases; unmatched junction bases: 6. The CDR3 covers 14 residues. The DNA for the CDR3 is TGCGCCACCACCCGACAGGGGGCCACCGGGGAGCTGTTTTTT. Its protein product is CATTRQGATGELFF.

The V gene is TRBV5-1, the J gene TRBJ1-4; tentatively, D is TRBD1 (5 bases). Germline CDR1 reads SGHRS; CDR2 reads YFSETQ. This CDR3 has 17 residues. The V end lost 2 bases, the J end lost 0 bases, and 14 bases lay between the germline ends. This CDR3 reads CASSLGRARATNEKLFF. The CDR3 DNA follows: TGCGCCAGCAGCTTAGGCAGGGCCCGGGCAACTAATGAAAAACTGTTTTTT.

This clonotype was seen a handful of times. V is TRBV20-1 and J is TRBJ2-3; the D is unclear. The CDR3 has 13 amino acids. From germline, CDR1 is DFQATT and CDR2 SNEGSKA (reference sequence). This chain's CDR3 is CTKRVISTDTQYF. The CDR3 bases are TGCACCAAACGGGTGATTAGCACAGATACGCAGTATTTT.

In its sample, this clonotype was seen many times. The rearrangement joins TRBV7-9 to TRBJ1-2, with D uncertain. V was pared by 3 bases and J by 7 bases, with 12 bases between. There are 13 residues in the CDR3. Germline V CDR1 and CDR2: SEHNR, FQNEAQ (reference sequence). This chain's CDR3 is CASSFGNFGGYTF. The CDR3 nucleotides are TGTGCCAGCAGCTTTGGGAATTTCGGTGGCTACACCTTC.

The V and J genes are TRBV27 and TRBJ1-5; D unresolved. The CDR3 sequence is 14 residues long. V shed 4 bases and J shed 0 bases, with 7 bases lying between them. CDR1 and CDR2 from the germline V gene are MNHEY and SMNVEV (reference sequence). The DNA for the CDR3 is TGTGCCAGCAGTTGGGGAGCTAGCAATCAGCCCCAGCATTTT. Protein product: CASSWGASNQPQHF.

This sequence joins TRBV6-6 and TRBJ1-5; 7 bases map to TRBD1. J gave up 5 bases and V 7 bases, and 5 bases lay outside the gene matches. Germline CDR1 is MNHNY and CDR2 is SVGAGI (reference sequence). The CDR3 totals 13 residues. The CDR3 reads CASNRDSYQPQHF. For the CDR3, the DNA is TGTGCCAGCAATCGGGACAGTTATCAGCCCCAGCATTTT.

This clonotype has more than one count but fewer than ten. The genes are TRBV20-1 and TRBJ1-5; the D gene is possibly TRBD1 (5 bases). Germline V gene data show CDR1 as DFQATT and CDR2 as SNEGSKA (reference sequence). CDR3 length equals 13 residues. V shed 4 bases and J shed 4 bases, with 11 bases lying between them. CDR3 bases: TGCAGTGCTACGGGGTCAGGGAATCAGCCCCAGCATTTT. It translates to CSATGSGNQPQHF.

This clonotype was detected a few times. The V gene is TRBV20-1, the J gene TRBJ2-1; D unresolved. The CDR3 runs to 14 residues. Germline V gives CDR1 DFQATT, CDR2 SNEGSKA (reference sequence). V gave up 6 bases and J gave up 0 bases, with 12 bases separating them. The CDR3 DNA sequence: TGCAGTGCCCGACGGCTAGACTCCTACAATGAGCAGTTCTTC. It specifies CSARRLDSYNEQFF.

There are many counts of this clonotype. The genes are TRBV6-5 and TRBJ1-1; D gene unclear. The CDR3 sequence is 12 residues long. Germline V gene data show CDR1 as MNHEY and CDR2 as SVGAGI. V was shortened by 11 bases and J by 1 base, with 11 bases between the two germline ends. The CDR3 DNA sequence: TGTGCCGCCCACGAGGGGAACACTGAAGCTTTCTTT. Encoded protein: CAAHEGNTEAFF.

The chain has TRBV4-3 and TRBJ2-2; D tentatively reads TRBD1 or TRBD2 (5 bases each). Germline V gene sequence: CDR1 LGHNA, CDR2 YSLEER. The length of the CDR3 is 14 residues. V lost 4 bases and J lost 5, with 11 bases in between. The CDR3 reads CASSPIGATGELFF. In nucleotides, the CDR3 is TGCGCCAGCAGCCCTATCGGGGCTACCGGGGAGCTGTTTTTT.

The CDR3 nucleotides read TGTGCCACCAGTGGTCTTCAGCCCCAGCATTTT. Amino acids: CATSGLQPQHF. V gene TRBV24-1 combines with J gene TRBJ1-5; D not certain. CDR1 and CDR2 from the germline V gene are KGHDR and SFDVKD. The CDR3 is made up of 11 amino acids. The germline V and J ends were trimmed by 5 bases and 6 bases, with 4 bases remaining between them.